This passage covers 10 T cell receptor beta chains from one sample sequenced in a study of long-term antiretroviral therapy in people with HIV. Researchers ran immunoSEQ v3.0 at survey level. Libraries were prepared by immunoSEQ multiplex PCR; TCRdb keeps only in-frame clonotypes and omits some of them. The repertoire has fewer than 45,000 clones, roughly 95% of them found once; the top ten carry 2.5% to 3.5%. This specimen consisted of unsorted PBMCs, obtained 3.7 years after starting antiretroviral therapy. The receptors stem from a woman in her 50s with HIV.

The gene calls are TRBV2 and TRBJ2-3; possible D gene TRBD2, 6 bases. In germline, CDR1 is SNHLY, CDR2 FYNNEI. V was cut by 10 bases and J by 1 base, with 12 bases left in between. CDR3 length equals 13 residues. CDR3 loop: CANAGPGTDTQYF. The CDR3 nucleotides are TGTGCCAACGCGGGACCCGGCACAGATACGCAGTATTTT.

The chain joins TRBV27 to TRBJ1-1, with D uncertain. V shed 0 bases and J shed 0 bases, with 14 bases lying between them. Germline V gene data show CDR1 as MNHEY and CDR2 as SMNVEV (reference sequence). There are 17 residues in the CDR3. This chain's CDR3 is CASSLSALGRLNTEAFF. The CDR3 bases are TGTGCCAGCAGTTTATCCGCACTTGGGAGATTGAACACTGAAGCTTTCTTT.

CDR3 nucleotides: TGTGCCAGCAGTCAGCGACAGGGTCCCGAATATGGCTACACCTTC. Protein product: CASSQRQGPEYGYTF. The chain employs TRBV6-5 and TRBJ1-2; 7 bases agree with TRBD1. Per the germline V gene, CDR1 is MNHEY and CDR2 is SVGAGI. The CDR3 has 15 amino acids. V lost 5 bases, J lost 5 bases, and 11 bases stayed unmatched.

The chain has TRBV7-8 and TRBJ2-2; 9 positions match TRBD1. The ends lost 4 bases at V and 7 bases at J; junction bases unmatched: 7. This CDR3 is built from 15 residues. CDR1 and CDR2 (germline): SGHVS, FQNEAQ. The CDR3 DNA follows: TGTGCCAGCAGCTCGGGACAGGGAAGTAACGGGGAGCTGTTTTTT. This encodes CASSSGQGSNGELFF.

V is TRBV5-1 and J is TRBJ2-5; no clear D gene. V lost 1 base to trimming and J lost 2 bases, with 9 bases between them. The germline gives CDR1 SGHRS, CDR2 YFSETQ. The CDR3 has 14 residues. The CDR3 spells CASSLRQGQETQYF. CDR3 sequence (DNA): TGCGCCAGCAGCTTGAGGCAAGGGCAAGAGACCCAGTACTTC.

This clone was picked up one time. J is TRBJ1-5 and V is TRBV9; a weak D match, TRBD1 (5 bases). The CDR3 contains 15 residues. The V and J ends lost 0 bases and 2 bases respectively, with 9 bases between them. Germline V lookup: CDR1 SGDLS, CDR2 YYNGEE. Written as DNA, the CDR3 is TGTGCCAGCAGCGTAGAGGGGAAGCGCAATCAGCCCCAGCATTTT. As protein: CASSVEGKRNQPQHF. The variable domain in full, with the rest retrieved from reference TRBV9 and TRBJ1-5, is DSGVTQTPKHLITATGQRVTLRCSPRSGDLSVYWYQQSLDQGLQFLIQYYNGEERAKGNILERFSAQQFPDLHSELNLSSLELGDSALYFCASSVEGKRNQPQHFGDGTRLSIL.

The chain recombines TRBV6-1 with TRBJ1-2, with TRBD1 matching over 7 bases. V lost 5 bases and J lost 5; bases outside the gene matches: 8. The CDR3 spans 14 residues. The germline V gene has CDR1 MNHNS and CDR2 SASEGT. As DNA, the CDR3 is TGTGCCAGCAGTTATTTCGGGACAGCTTATGGCTACACCTTC. It translates to CASSYFGTAYGYTF.

This chain connects TRBV6-5 to TRBJ1-6; D remains unclear. The V gene's germline CDR1 is MNHEY and CDR2 SVGAGI. V was shortened by 0 bases and J by 5 bases, with 8 bases between the two germline ends. The CDR3 is made up of 15 amino acids. This chain's CDR3 is CASSYSYLDNSPLHF. CDR3 nucleotides: TGTGCCAGCAGTTACTCGTATCTGGATAATTCACCCCTCCACTTT.

This clone showed up just once. This rearrangement joins TRBV7-9 to TRBJ1-4, with TRBD1 matching 7 bases. The CDR3 is 14 amino acids. Per germline, CDR1 SEHNR and CDR2 FQNEAQ (reference sequence). The V gene end was trimmed by 2 bases and the J gene end by 7 bases; junction bases not matched to a gene: 4. Here the CDR3 DNA reads TGTGCCAGCAGCTTAACAGGGGATCCTGAAAAACTGTTTTTT. It yields the protein CASSLTGDPEKLFF.

This clone was counted a single time. The chain uses TRBV7-9 and TRBJ1-4; the D is unclear. The CDR3 runs to 15 residues. Between the trimmed V and J ends, which lost 4 bases and 0 bases, there was a span of 9 bases. From germline, CDR1 is SEHNR and CDR2 FQNEAQ (reference sequence). The CDR3 nucleotides are TGTGCCAGCAGCTCTGGAGCACCAACTAATGAAAAACTGTTTTTT. It encodes CASSSGAPTNEKLFF. Together with reference TRBV7-9 and TRBJ1-4, the CDR3 gives the full variable domain: DTGVSQNPRHKITKRGQNVTFRCDPISEHNRLYWYRQTLGQGPEFLTYFQNEAQLEKSRLLSDRFSAERPKGSFSTLEIQRTEQGDSAMYLCASSSGAPTNEKLFFGSGTQLSVL.